Each of the 14 T cell receptor beta chains below was sequenced from the same sample in a study of cytotoxic CD8 clonotypes in ibrutinib-treated CLL. Profiled with immunoSEQ multiplex PCR; TCRdb holds only in-frame clones, not every one. The sample has almost 250,000 clones; 70% are singletons. The material was PBMCs, obtained after 24 months of ibrutinib treatment. All receptors derive from a human donor with chronic lymphocytic leukemia.

This clone was counted a few times. V usage is TRBV7-9 and J usage is TRBJ1-2; unclear D gene. Per germline, CDR1 SEHNR and CDR2 FQNEAQ (reference sequence). The V gene lost 1 base and the J gene lost 6 bases, with 9 bases spanning the gap. The CDR3 has 13 residues. This CDR3 is CASSLEGGNGYTF. In DNA form, the CDR3 reads TGTGCCAGCAGCTTAGAAGGAGGGAATGGCTACACCTTC.

The CDR3 sequence: CASSYSFFSNEQFF. Here the CDR3 DNA reads TGTGCCAGCAGTTACTCGTTTTTCTCCAATGAGCAGTTCTTC. The rearrangement links TRBV6-5 to TRBJ2-1; D is undetermined. This CDR3 is built from 14 residues. Germline loops: CDR1 MNHEY, CDR2 SVGAGI. V shed 0 bases and J shed 6 bases, with 9 bases lying between them.

The J gene is TRBJ2-1, the V gene TRBV28, with 8 positions matching TRBD2. The length of the CDR3 is 16 residues. The V and J ends lost 3 bases and 5 bases, in that order; junction bases with no gene match: 9. CDR1 and CDR2 (germline): MDHEN, SYDVKM. The CDR3 loop is CASSFSVAGGDNEQFF. The CDR3 nucleotides read TGTGCCAGCAGTTTCTCGGTCGCGGGAGGCGACAATGAGCAGTTCTTC.

The chain couples TRBV5-1 to TRBJ2-7; D ambiguous. Trimming pared 5 bases from V and 3 bases from J, leaving 12 bases between. This CDR3 has 13 amino acids. CDR1 is SGHRS, CDR2 YFSETQ, per germline. The CDR3 sequence is CASSDDANYEQYF. The CDR3 DNA sequence: TGCGCCAGCAGTGATGACGCCAACTACGAGCAGTACTTC.

This clone was picked up a small number of times. This chain connects TRBV29-1 to TRBJ1-3, with D tentatively TRBD1 (6 bases). There are 13 residues in the CDR3. V dropped 4 bases and J dropped 5 bases, with 12 bases sitting between them. Germline V lookup: CDR1 SQVTM, CDR2 ANQGSEA. The CDR3, as DNA: TGCAGCGTTGTCGGCAGGGGACGAAACACCATATATTTT. Residues: CSVVGRGRNTIYF.

CDR3 coding DNA: TGTGCCTGGACTGACGGGCTTTACAATGAGCAGTTCTTC. Translation: CAWTDGLYNEQFF. This sequence joins TRBV30 and TRBJ2-1, with D hard to call. This CDR3 contains 13 residues. Germline lookup yields CDR1 GTSNPN and CDR2 SVGIG (reference sequence). V lost 4 bases and J 4 bases, leaving 11 bases between the germline ends.

The chain is built from TRBV12-5 and TRBJ2-2, with TRBD2 matching over 11 bases. This CDR3 is 20 amino acids long. Germline CDR1 is LGHNT and CDR2 is FRNRAP. V shed 5 bases and J 0 bases; nucleotides not matched to a gene: 14. CDR3 sequence: CASGHLIGSGRGTNTGELFF. In nucleotides, the CDR3 is TGTGCTAGTGGTCATCTCATCGGTAGCGGGAGGGGAACGAACACCGGGGAGCTGTTTTTT.

This chain uses TRBV9 with TRBJ2-1; 9 bases agree with TRBD2. V dropped 2 bases and J dropped 1; count of bases not matched to a gene: 1. CDR1 is SGDLS, CDR2 YYNGEE, per germline. CDR3 length: 15 residues. The CDR3 region has the DNA TGTGCCAGCAGCGTGCGGGAGGGGTCCTACAATGAGCAGTTCTTC. Amino acid sequence: CASSVREGSYNEQFF.

The chain employs TRBV13 and TRBJ2-7; D possibly corresponds to TRBD2 (6 bases). CDR1 PRHDT and CDR2 FYEKMQ come from the germline V gene (reference sequence). Trimming took 4 bases from V and 4 from J, leaving 11 bases between them. The CDR3 has 13 amino acids. For the CDR3, the DNA is TGTGCCAGCAGCTCATTAGCGGTATACGAGCAGTACTTC. Its protein product is CASSSLAVYEQYF.

This clone was found a few times. CDR3 bases: TGTGCCTGGAGTGCGGCCAGCGCCCGAGAGCAGTACTTC. Its protein product is CAWSAASAREQYF. The rearrangement links TRBV30 to TRBJ2-7; no firm D call. Germline V gives CDR1 GTSNPN, CDR2 SVGIG (reference sequence). CDR3 length: 13 residues. Trimming removed 1 base from V and 7 bases from J, with 14 bases in between.

This clone was counted a few times. The same CDR3 arises from other DNA sequences in this sample as well. This sequence joins TRBV27 and TRBJ2-5; no clear D. The ends were cut back, 6 bases at V and 2 bases at J, with 4 bases in the middle. CDR3 length equals 11 residues. Germline V gene data show CDR1 as MNHEY and CDR2 as SMNVEV (reference sequence). CDR3 nucleotide sequence: TGTGCCAGCAGCAGTCAAGAGACCCAGTACTTC. Its translation is CASSSQETQYF.

V and J are TRBV7-3 and TRBJ2-2; possibly TRBD1 for D (5 bases). CDR3 length equals 13 residues. From germline, CDR1 is SGHTA and CDR2 FQGTGA. V was trimmed by 5 bases and J by 7 bases, leaving 11 bases between them. CDR3 DNA sequence: TGTGCCAGCAGCCAAGGGGTCGGCGGGGAGCTGTTTTTT. The encoded protein is CASSQGVGGELFF.

The J gene is TRBJ2-5, the V gene TRBV5-1; the D is unclear. Germline V gene sequence: CDR1 SGHRS, CDR2 YFSETQ. The CDR3 consists of 13 residues. Trimming removed 1 base at V and 0 bases at J, with 4 bases between. The CDR3 DNA reads as TGCGCCAGCAGCTTGCCATACCAAGAGACCCAGTACTTC. Translation gives CASSLPYQETQYF.

The chain combines TRBV2 with TRBJ2-4; tentative D call: TRBD2 (6 bases). CDR3 size: 13 residues. In germline, CDR1 is SNHLY, CDR2 FYNNEI. V gave up 6 bases and J gave up 5 bases, with 11 bases separating them. The CDR3 nucleotides are TGTGCCAGCAGGCGGGGCGGCCAAAACATTCAGTACTTC. Amino acids: CASRRGGQNIQYF. Using reference TRBV2 and TRBJ2-4 for the parts outside the CDR3, the full variable domain is EPEVTQTPSHQVTQMGQEVILRCVPISNHLYFYWYRQILGQKVEFLVSFYNNEISEKSEIFDDQFSVERPDGSNFTLKIRSTKLEDSAMYFCASRRGGQNIQYFGAGTRLSVL.